The present T cell receptor beta chain was sequenced within a study of blood T cell repertoires in COVID-19. In the original processing: Amplified reference gene primers provided the basis for estimating nucleated cell counts. Assay used: immunoSEQ multiplex PCR; TCRdb lists only in-frame clones, some missing. V, J and clone size are those of that table, while D and trimming were read from the DNA. The repertoire has around 140,000 clones, about 87% of them found once; the top ten carry roughly 3.8%. This clone was detected once. The CDR3 spans 16 residues. The junction had 7 bases not matched to a gene; V was cut back by 4 bases and J by 1 base. CDR1 SGHRS and CDR2 YFSETQ come from the germline V gene.

The rearrangement uses TRBV5-1 and TRBJ2-3, with 9 bases that match TRBD2. The sample consisted of PBMCs or T cells enriched from blood (not recorded which). The clonotype comes from a man aged 45-65 years in a cohort exposed to, infected with or recovered from COVID-19 (not recorded which). The CDR3 DNA reads TGCGCCAGCAGCCCGTTTAGCGGGAGTGGCACAGATACGCAGTATTTT. It codes for CASSPFSGSGTDTQYF.